These 21 T cell receptor beta chains were sequenced from one sample in a study of radiotherapy plus CTLA-4 blockade in lung cancer. The assay was immunoSEQ multiplex PCR, and TCRdb's table has in-frame clones only and misses some. The table has 25,000 to 40,000 clones, around 70% seen once. Specimen: peripheral blood, collected from a patient treated with radiotherapy plus ipilimumab. The receptors were sampled from a human donor with non-small cell lung cancer whose response to radiotherapy plus ipilimumab could not be evaluated.

The V gene is TRBV5-4, the J gene TRBJ2-5; D might be TRBD1 (6 bases). Germline V gives CDR1 SGHNT, CDR2 YYREEE (reference sequence). This CDR3 comprises 14 residues. V lost 4 bases to trimming and J lost 5 bases, with 15 bases between them. The CDR3 coding sequence is TGTGCCAGCAGCCCCGGGGCAGGGGCCGAGACCCAGTACTTC. Its translation is CASSPGAGAETQYF.

This clone has just a few counts. The rearrangement uses TRBV7-9 and TRBJ2-1; TRBD2 is a possible D gene (6 bases). V lost 5 bases and J 14 bases, leaving 19 bases between the germline ends. This CDR3 spans 13 amino acids. Germline assignment: CDR1 SEHNR and CDR2 FQNEAQ (reference sequence). This CDR3 reads CASSGNRDSMKFF. The CDR3 DNA is TGTGCCAGCAGCGGTAACCGGGACTCTATGAAGTTCTTC.

The chain combines TRBV7-2 with TRBJ2-5, with 9 bases aligning to TRBD2. In germline, CDR1 is SGHTA, CDR2 FQGNSA. The CDR3 consists of 14 residues. V shed 5 bases, J shed 2 bases, and the junction held 3 bases outside the gene matches. The CDR3 DNA is TGTGCCAGCAGCCCGACTAGCGGTCAAGAGACCCAGTACTTC. Its protein is CASSPTSGQETQYF.

J is TRBJ1-2 and V is TRBV6-5, with 9 bases matching TRBD1. The germline V gene encodes CDR1 MNHEY and CDR2 SVGAGI. J gave up 10 bases and V 2 bases, and 5 bases lay outside the gene matches. CDR3 length equals 13 residues. DNA for the CDR3: TGTGCCAGCAGTTACAACAGGGGGCTAGACTACACCTTC. It yields the protein CASSYNRGLDYTF.

The chain is built from TRBV11-2 and TRBJ2-1; 7 positions agree with TRBD1. J lost 4 bases, V lost 3 bases, and 3 bases had no gene match. Germline V gene lookup returns CDR1 SGHAT and CDR2 FQNNGV. The CDR3 runs 14 residues. The CDR3 nucleotides are TGTGCCAGCAGCTTTGGACAGGCGTACAATGAGCAGTTCTTC. Its protein is CASSFGQAYNEQFF.

This clone has a handful of counts. V and J are TRBV19 and TRBJ1-4; no clear D. Germline loops: CDR1 LNHDA, CDR2 SQIVND (reference sequence). V was clipped by 6 bases and J by 2 bases, with 10 bases between them. This CDR3 comprises 14 residues. In DNA, the CDR3 is TGTGCCAGTAGCCCCGGAGGGACTAATGAAAAACTGTTTTTT. This translates into CASSPGGTNEKLFF.

The CDR3 sequence is CASSGLVKNIQYF. The CDR3 region has the DNA TGTGCCAGCAGCGGACTAGTCAAAAACATTCAGTACTTC. J is TRBJ2-4 and V is TRBV6-1; 7 bases line up with TRBD2. The CDR3 is 13 residues long. Germline values: CDR1 MNHNS, CDR2 SASEGT. V lost 6 bases and J lost 3; bases outside the gene matches: 2.

The chain links TRBV28 to TRBJ2-4; TRBD2 might be the D (5 bases). Germline assignment: CDR1 MDHEN and CDR2 SYDVKM. This CDR3 region has 14 residues. The V end lost 5 bases, the J end lost 0 bases, and 8 bases lay between the germline ends. The CDR3 DNA is TGTGCCAGCAGTCCTGCGGGAGCCAAAAACATTCAGTACTTC. Translating gives CASSPAGAKNIQYF.

The CDR3 loop is CASSSPDWGLNSPLHF. The CDR3 coding sequence is TGCGCCAGCAGCTCACCCGACTGGGGCCTTAATTCACCCCTCCACTTT. This chain links TRBV5-1 with TRBJ1-6; possibly TRBD1 for D (5 bases). With 3 bases removed from V and 6 bases from J, the gap between germline ends came to 16 bases. The CDR3 extends over 16 amino acids. Germline CDR1 reads SGHRS; CDR2 reads YFSETQ.

The chain employs TRBV5-1 and TRBJ2-5, with TRBD2 as a possible D gene (6 bases). Trimming took 3 bases from V and 4 from J, leaving 10 bases between them. The germline V gene encodes CDR1 SGHRS and CDR2 YFSETQ. The CDR3 has 13 residues. The CDR3 reads CASSSQGGETQYF. In DNA form, the CDR3 reads TGCGCCAGCAGCTCTCAGGGAGGAGAGACCCAGTACTTC.

The chain links TRBV11-2 to TRBJ1-2; no firm D call. V lost 0 bases and J lost 1, with 6 bases in between. Germline loops: CDR1 SGHAT, CDR2 FQNNGV. The CDR3 runs 14 residues. The CDR3 reads CASSLDLRNYGYTF. The CDR3 nucleotides are TGTGCCAGCAGCTTAGATCTCCGTAACTATGGCTACACCTTC.

On this clone: The junction differs from germline at one of its ends, possibly a read error. The rearrangement joins TRBV30 to TRBJ1-6; the match to TRBD1 covers 7 bases. CDR3 length: 14 amino acids. The germline V gene encodes CDR1 GTSNPN and CDR2 SVGIG (reference sequence). The CDR3 nucleotides are TGTGCCTGGAGTTGGGGACAGCCTAATTTACCCCTCCACTTT. This translates into CAWSWGQPNLPLHF.

The chain uses TRBV6-5 and TRBJ2-7; 10 bases are shared with TRBD2. The CDR3 totals 15 residues. Looked up from germline, CDR1 is MNHEY and CDR2 is SVGAGI. Germline trimming cut 5 bases from V and 2 bases from J; bases unmatched to any gene: 6. The CDR3 nucleotides are TGTGCCAGCAGTAGGCAGCGGGGGGGTACCTACGAGCAGTACTTC. Translating gives CASSRQRGGTYEQYF.

This chain uses TRBV19 with TRBJ2-7; a possible D gene is TRBD1 (6 bases). Germline V CDR1 and CDR2: LNHDA, SQIVND (reference sequence). Trimming cost V 5 bases and J 5 bases, with 19 bases left between them. The CDR3 extends over 15 amino acids. The CDR3 here is CASSAPGTKSDEQYF. CDR3 DNA: TGTGCCAGTAGTGCACCCGGGACAAAAAGCGACGAGCAGTACTTC.

The chain is built from TRBV11-2 and TRBJ1-1; 8 bases are a match to TRBD1. J was trimmed by 7 bases and V by 5 bases; bases with no gene match: 3. CDR3 length: 12 amino acids. Germline V gene data show CDR1 as SGHAT and CDR2 as FQNNGV. The CDR3 nucleotides read TGTGCCAGCAGCCGACAGGGGCTTGAAGCTTTCTTT. The encoded protein is CASSRQGLEAFF.

This rearrangement joins TRBV11-2 to TRBJ1-6; no clear D gene. V gave up 1 base and J gave up 8 bases, with 9 bases separating them. The CDR3 has 14 residues. Germline values: CDR1 SGHAT, CDR2 FQNNGV. CDR3 protein: CASSLVSEYSPLHF. The CDR3 DNA follows: TGTGCCAGCAGCTTAGTCAGCGAGTATTCACCCCTCCACTTT.

This chain uses TRBV7-2 with TRBJ1-2; D uncertain. V dropped 5 bases and J dropped 2 bases, with 15 bases sitting between them. Looked up from germline, CDR1 is SGHTA and CDR2 is FQGNSA. There are 15 residues in the CDR3. The DNA of the CDR3 is TGTGCCAGCAGCCGTGAACCTAGCGCCAACTATGGCTACACCTTC. Translated: CASSREPSANYGYTF.

The chain uses TRBV6-6 and TRBJ2-3; the D is unclear. Trimming pared 7 bases from V and 0 bases from J, leaving 14 bases between. The CDR3 consists of 15 residues. Germline assignment: CDR1 MNHNY and CDR2 SVGAGI (reference sequence). Here the CDR3 DNA reads TGTGCCAGCACTCCCTTTTCAACTAGCACAGATACGCAGTATTTT. The encoded protein is CASTPFSTSTDTQYF.

The chain couples TRBV5-1 to TRBJ2-1; TRBD2 agrees at 11 bases. J lost 5 bases, V lost 0 bases, and 4 bases had no gene match. The CDR3 is made up of 16 amino acids. Germline assignment: CDR1 SGHRS and CDR2 YFSETQ. CDR3 sequence reads: CASSLVAGGRHNEQFF. The DNA of the CDR3 is TGCGCCAGCAGCTTGGTAGCGGGAGGGCGCCACAATGAGCAGTTCTTC.

This clone was seen only a few times. The chain combines TRBV29-1 with TRBJ2-7; no reliable D call. Trimming shortened V by 6 bases and J by 0 bases, and 9 bases separated the two germline ends. The CDR3 covers 12 residues. Germline values: CDR1 SQVTM, CDR2 ANQGSEA. The CDR3 sequence: CSVRNLSYEQYF. CDR3 nucleotide sequence: TGCAGCGTGAGAAACCTCTCCTACGAGCAGTACTTC.

The genes are TRBV4-2 and TRBJ2-1; 10 bases fit TRBD2. Losses at the gene ends were 3 bases for V and 4 bases for J; bases not matched to a gene: 6. The CDR3 spans 16 residues. From germline, CDR1 is LGHNA and CDR2 YNFKEQ. CDR3: CASSQAGTSEYNEQFF. For the CDR3, the DNA is TGTGCCAGCAGCCAGGCCGGGACTAGCGAGTACAATGAGCAGTTCTTC.